These 20 T cell receptor beta chains share one sample of origin, sequenced in a study of blood T cell repertoires in COVID-19. TCRdb's table, derived via immunoSEQ multiplex PCR, lists solely in-frame clones and lacks some. The sample includes 53,000 or so clones, 65% to 80% seen only once; the top ten take about 40%. Material: peripheral blood. The receptors come from a man between 65 and 85 years old with active or convalescent COVID-19.

Notes on this clone: This same CDR3 is encoded by further DNA sequences in the sample. The chain combines TRBV18 with TRBJ2-7; 7 bases map to TRBD2. Germline V CDR1 and CDR2: KGHSH, LQKENI. With 2 bases clipped from V and 1 base from J, the junction kept 2 bases outside the gene matches. This CDR3 is 14 amino acids long. The CDR3 protein is CASSPASGSYEQYF. The CDR3 nucleotides read TGTGCCAGCTCACCAGCTAGCGGTTCCTACGAGCAGTACTTC. The entire variable domain, with the rest obtained from reference TRBV18 and TRBJ2-7, is as follows: NAGVMQNPRHLVRRRGQEARLRCSPMKGHSHVYWYRQLPEEGLKFMVYLQKENIIDESGMPKERFSAEFPKEGPSILRIQQVVRGDSAAYFCASSPASGSYEQYFGPGTRLTVT.

J is TRBJ1-2 and V is TRBV7-2, with D hard to call. The V end was cut by 4 bases, the J end by 6 bases, with 15 bases between. The CDR3 sequence is 14 residues long. Germline V lookup: CDR1 SGHTA, CDR2 FQGNSA. CDR3 sequence reads: CASSSRSREHGYTF. The CDR3 DNA reads TGTGCCAGCAGCTCCCGTTCTAGGGAGCATGGCTACACCTTC.

This clone occurred once. The chain uses TRBV4-3 and TRBJ2-7; D not resolved. The V and J ends lost 0 bases and 1 base respectively, with 7 bases between them. This CDR3 spans 14 amino acids. Germline assignment: CDR1 LGHNA and CDR2 YSLEER. The CDR3 loop reads CASSQEVQSYEQYF. The CDR3 nucleotides read TGCGCCAGCAGCCAAGAAGTACAATCCTACGAGCAGTACTTC.

This clone was counted once. The chain joins TRBV7-6 to TRBJ2-1, with 8 bases lining up with TRBD2. Germline V lookup: CDR1 SGHVS, CDR2 FNYEAQ. The CDR3 sequence is 15 residues long. The V and J ends lost 6 bases and 7 bases, in that order; junction bases with no gene match: 11. CDR3 in DNA: TGTGCCAGCAGTCGGACCCCGGGACTAGTGAATGAGCAGTTCTTC. This sequence encodes CASSRTPGLVNEQFF. Complete variable domain (other parts from reference TRBV7-6 and TRBJ2-1): GAGVSQSPRYKVTKRGQDVALRCDPISGHVSLYWYRQALGQGPEFLTYFNYEAQQDKSGLPNDRFSAERPEGSISTLTIQRTEQRDSAMYRCASSRTPGLVNEQFFGPGTRLTVL.

Only one count was recorded for this clone. The chain combines TRBV5-8 with TRBJ2-3, with 7 bases lining up with TRBD1. The CDR3 runs to 17 residues. V gave up 1 base and J gave up 0 bases; unmatched junction bases: 8. The germline CDR1 and CDR2 sequences are SGHTS and YDEGEE. This CDR3 is CASSLFLGTASTDTQYF. CDR3 bases: TGTGCCAGCAGCTTGTTCCTCGGGACAGCTAGCACAGATACGCAGTATTTT.

The rearrangement uses TRBV18 and TRBJ1-1, with D tentatively TRBD1 (6 bases). The V gene lost 1 base and the J gene lost 1 base, with 13 bases spanning the gap. This CDR3 spans 16 amino acids. CDR1 and CDR2 (germline): KGHSH, LQKENI. The chain's CDR3 is CASSPRAGAANTEAFF. CDR3 bases: TGTGCCAGCTCACCACGGGCAGGGGCGGCGAACACTGAAGCTTTCTTT.

This clone occurred a few times. J is TRBJ1-1 and V is TRBV27; the D gene is possibly TRBD1 (6 bases). CDR3 length: 13 residues. Germline values: CDR1 MNHEY, CDR2 SMNVEV (reference sequence). V was shortened by 6 bases and J by 5 bases, with 13 bases between the two germline ends. The CDR3 DNA is TGTGCCAGCAGCTTCTCACAGGGAACTGAAGCTTTCTTT. This sequence encodes CASSFSQGTEAFF.

The chain joins TRBV5-6 to TRBJ2-5; no reliable D call. This CDR3 is built from 14 residues. V dropped 4 bases and J dropped 4 bases, with 14 bases sitting between them. The germline V gene encodes CDR1 SGHDT and CDR2 YYEEEE. This CDR3 reads CASSPTGNTETQYF. The CDR3 nucleotides are TGTGCCAGCAGCCCCACCGGTAATACAGAGACCCAGTACTTC.

The rearrangement links TRBV2 to TRBJ1-2, with unresolved D. The CDR3 is 11 residues long. Between the trimmed V and J ends, which lost 9 bases and 3 bases, there was a span of 8 bases. CDR1 and CDR2 (germline): SNHLY, FYNNEI. CDR3 sequence: CASREDYGYTF. The CDR3 DNA follows: TGTGCCAGTCGGGAGGACTATGGCTACACCTTC.

The DNA of the CDR3 is TGTGCCAGCAGGAGCGAGGCCACCTCCTACGAGCAGTACTTC. Protein: CASRSEATSYEQYF. The chain recombines TRBV2 with TRBJ2-7; no definite D call. Between the trimmed V and J ends, which lost 6 bases and 0 bases, there was a span of 12 bases. Germline V lookup: CDR1 SNHLY, CDR2 FYNNEI. The CDR3 totals 14 residues.

V gene TRBV21-1 combines with J gene TRBJ2-1; TRBD2, the D gene given by the table, was not confirmed from the DNA. TRBV21-1 is given as a pseudogene. This CDR3 is 16 amino acids long. The DNA of the CDR3 is TGTGCCAGCAGCAAAGAGGGAAGGGAGAACGACAATGAGCAGTTCTTC. Protein: CASSKEGRENDNEQFF.

The chain combines TRBV7-2 with TRBJ1-2; 8 bases line up with TRBD1. This CDR3 has 16 amino acids. V lost 1 base and J lost 3; bases outside the gene matches: 7. The V gene's germline CDR1 is SGHTA and CDR2 FQGNSA. CDR3 in DNA: TGTGCCAGCAGCTTAGTTGGACAGGGCGGCGACTATGGCTACACCTTC. Protein: CASSLVGQGGDYGYTF.

The genes are TRBV5-6 and TRBJ1-5; TRBD1 aligns across 9 bases. Germline V gene sequence: CDR1 SGHDT, CDR2 YYEEEE. V dropped 2 bases and J dropped 7; count of bases not matched to a gene: 4. The CDR3 runs to 14 residues. The CDR3 loop is CASSLQGARQPQHF. DNA of the CDR3: TGTGCCAGCAGCTTACAGGGGGCAAGGCAGCCCCAGCATTTT.

The chain couples TRBV5-4 to TRBJ1-4; 11 nucleotides match TRBD1. The CDR3 runs to 15 residues. The junction had 6 bases not matched to a gene; V was cut back by 3 bases and J by 8 bases. The germline CDR1 and CDR2 sequences are SGHNT and YYREEE (reference sequence). CDR3 in DNA: TGTGCCAGCAGCTCCGGACAGGGGGCGCGAGAAAAACTGTTTTTT. It yields the protein CASSSGQGAREKLFF.

V usage is TRBV19 and J usage is TRBJ1-5, with 7 bases that match TRBD1. From germline, CDR1 is LNHDA and CDR2 SQIVND (reference sequence). CDR3 size: 14 residues. J was trimmed by 4 bases and V by 5 bases; bases with no gene match: 5. The CDR3 sequence is CASSGAGGNQPQHF. The CDR3 DNA sequence: TGTGCCAGTAGTGGGGCAGGGGGAAATCAGCCCCAGCATTTT. The full variable domain, its missing parts supplied by reference TRBV19 and TRBJ1-5, is DGGITQSPKYLFRKEGQNVTLSCEQNLNHDAMYWYRQDPGQGLRLIYYSQIVNDFQKGDIAEGYSVSREKKESFPLTVTSAQKNPTAFYLCASSGAGGNQPQHFGDGTRLSIL.

This clone turned up a few times. The chain joins TRBV7-2 to TRBJ1-5; D is uncertain. This CDR3 has 15 amino acids. CDR1 and CDR2 (germline): SGHTA, FQGNSA. V lost 3 bases to trimming and J lost 1 base, with 10 bases between them. In nucleotides, the CDR3 is TGTGCCAGCAGCTTTTCTTTGGGCAGCAATCAGCCCCAGCATTTT. This translates into CASSFSLGSNQPQHF.

This clone has just a few counts. This chain connects TRBV5-1 to TRBJ1-4, with 9 bases aligning to TRBD1. Looked up from germline, CDR1 is SGHRS and CDR2 is YFSETQ. CDR3 length equals 16 residues. V trimming: 4 bases; J trimming: 1 base; junction bases outside the gene matches: 5. CDR3 nucleotides: TGCGCCAGCAGCCAAAAGGGACAGGGAACTAATGAAAAACTGTTTTTT. Translating gives CASSQKGQGTNEKLFF. The whole variable domain, filled in from reference TRBV5-1 and TRBJ1-4, reads KAGVTQTPRYLIKTRGQQVTLSCSPISGHRSVSWYQQTPGQGLQFLFEYFSETQRNKGNFPGRFSGRQFSNSRSEMNVSTLELGDSALYLCASSQKGQGTNEKLFFGSGTQLSVL.

The J gene is TRBJ2-3, the V gene TRBV7-2; TRBD2 matches at 10 bases. Germline CDR1 reads SGHTA; CDR2 reads FQGNSA. This CDR3 is 14 amino acids long. Trimming removed 5 bases from V and 6 bases from J; junction bases left unmatched: 5. CDR3 coding DNA: TGTGCCAGCAGCCCCGGACTAGCGGCTGATACGCAGTATTTT. The encoded protein is CASSPGLAADTQYF. Looking up the rest from reference TRBV7-2 and TRBJ2-3 gives the full variable domain: GAGVSQSPSNKVTEKGKDVELRCDPISGHTALYWYRQSLGQGLEFLIYFQGNSAPDKSGLPSDRFSAERTGGSVSTLTIQRTQQEDSAVYLCASSPGLAADTQYFGPGTRLTVL.

The rearrangement uses TRBV13 and TRBJ2-7; a possible D gene is TRBD2 (6 bases). Germline V gene lookup returns CDR1 PRHDT and CDR2 FYEKMQ (reference sequence). The CDR3 has 14 amino acids. V was clipped by 1 base and J by 4 bases, with 11 bases between them. The CDR3 region is CASSLAGSAYEQYF. CDR3 nucleotide sequence: TGTGCCAGCAGCTTAGCCGGGAGCGCTTACGAGCAGTACTTC.

The V call is TRBV11-2, the J call TRBJ2-1; 7 bases are shared with TRBD2. CDR1 is SGHAT and CDR2 is FQNNGV in the germline V gene. Trimming cost V 3 bases and J 0 bases; bases outside gene matches: 8. CDR3 length equals 17 residues. CDR3 sequence (DNA): TGTGCCAGCAGCTTCGACAGAGCGGGAAACTCCTACAATGAGCAGTTCTTC. Its translation: CASSFDRAGNSYNEQFF.